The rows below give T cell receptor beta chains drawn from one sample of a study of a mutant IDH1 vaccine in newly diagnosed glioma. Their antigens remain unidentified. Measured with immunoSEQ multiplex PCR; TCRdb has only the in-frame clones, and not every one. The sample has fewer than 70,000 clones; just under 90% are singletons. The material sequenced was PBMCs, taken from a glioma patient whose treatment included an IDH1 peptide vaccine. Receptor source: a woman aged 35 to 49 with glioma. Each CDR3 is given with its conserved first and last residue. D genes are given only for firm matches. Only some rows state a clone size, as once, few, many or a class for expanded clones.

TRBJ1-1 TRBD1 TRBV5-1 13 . TGCGCCAGCAGCCCGGGGACAGACATAACGGCTTTCTTT CASSPGTDITAFF
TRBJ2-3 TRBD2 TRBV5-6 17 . TGTGCCAGCAGCCGGAGGCGCAGCGGGGGGGTGACAGATACGCAGTATTTT CASSRRRSGGVTDTQYF
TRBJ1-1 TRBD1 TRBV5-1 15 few TGCGCCAGCAGTCCGGGACAGACTTTGAACACTGAAGCTTTCTTT CASSPGQTLNTEAFF
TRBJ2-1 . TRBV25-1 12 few TGTGCCAGCAGTGAATCCCAACCTCAGCAGTTCTTC CASSESQPQQFF
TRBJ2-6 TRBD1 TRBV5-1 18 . TGCGCCAGCAGCGACCGACAGGGGGCGGTCTCTGGGGCCAACGTCCTGACTTTC CASSDRQGAVSGANVLTF
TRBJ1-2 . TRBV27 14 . TGTGCCAGCAGTAGAAACACGGCTAACTATGGCTACACCTTC CASSRNTANYGYTF
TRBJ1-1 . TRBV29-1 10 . TGCAGCGTTGAAGTAAAGGGAGCTTTCTTT CSVEVKGAFF
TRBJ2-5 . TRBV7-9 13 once TGTGCCAGCAGCTTAGACGCTGGGGAGACCCAGTACTTC CASSLDAGETQYF
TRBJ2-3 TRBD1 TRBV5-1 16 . TGCGCCAGCAGCTTGGCTGGGACAGGGTATGGAAATACGCAGTATTTT CASSLAGTGYGNTQYF
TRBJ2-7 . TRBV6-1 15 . TGTGCCAGCAGTGAACCAGGGACTGCCGCCTACGAGCAGTACTTC CASSEPGTAAYEQYF
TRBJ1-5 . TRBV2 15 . TGTGCCAGCAGCCCCTGGACAAGGAGCAATCAGCCCCAGCATTTT CASSPWTRSNQPQHF
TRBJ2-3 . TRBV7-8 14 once TGTGCCAGCTGGAGCGGGTCTAGCACAGATACGCAGTATTTT CASWSGSSTDTQYF
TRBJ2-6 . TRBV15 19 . TGTGCCACCAGCCCCCCCGGGGCGGACCCTCGCTCTGGGGCCAACGTCCTGACTTTC CATSPPGADPRSGANVLTF
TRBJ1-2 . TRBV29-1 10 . TGCAGCGTTCGACAGCATGGCTACACCTTC CSVRQHGYTF
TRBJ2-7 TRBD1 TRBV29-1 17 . TGCAGCGTTCTATCAACCGACCGAGACAGGGTAGGCGACGAGCAGTACTTC CSVLSTDRDRVGDEQYF
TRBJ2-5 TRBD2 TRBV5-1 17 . TGCGCCAGCAGCTTGGCCCGGGGGCTAGCGGGCCAAGGGGCCCAGTACTTC CASSLARGLAGQGAQYF
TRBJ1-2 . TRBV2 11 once TGTGCCTCCGGGGAAAACTATGGCTACACCTTC CASGENYGYTF
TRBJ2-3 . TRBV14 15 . TGTGCCAGCAGCCGCTATAGGGGAAGGACAGATACGCAGTATTTT CASSRYRGRTDTQYF
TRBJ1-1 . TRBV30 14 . TGTGCCTGGAGTGTATCCGGGGGGAACACTGAAGCTTTCTTT CAWSVSGGNTEAFF
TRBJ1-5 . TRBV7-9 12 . TGTGCCAGCAGCTCGGACAATCAGCCCCAGCATTTT CASSSDNQPQHF
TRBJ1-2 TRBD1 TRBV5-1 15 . TGCGCCAGCAGCTTGGGGGGACAGCAAAACTATGGCTACACCTTC CASSLGGQQNYGYTF
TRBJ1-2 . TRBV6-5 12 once TGTGCCAGCCTTTCCACGGGGGCTGGCTACACCTTC CASLSTGAGYTF
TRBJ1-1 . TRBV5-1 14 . TGCGCCAGCAGCTTCAGCGTCATGAACACTGAAGCTTTCTTT CASSFSVMNTEAFF
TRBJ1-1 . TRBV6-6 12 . TGTGCCAGCAGCCTACAGGGTACTGAAGCTTTCTTT CASSLQGTEAFF
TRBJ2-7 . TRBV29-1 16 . TGCAGCGTTGACGCTGGCAGGGTAGGCCCCCCCTACGAGCAGTACTTC CSVDAGRVGPPYEQYF
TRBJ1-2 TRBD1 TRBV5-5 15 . TGTGCCAGCAGCGCCCCGGACAGGGGTCACTATGGCTACACCTTC CASSAPDRGHYGYTF
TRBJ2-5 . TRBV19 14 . TGTGCCAGTACCGGAGGGCGGGACGGCGGGACCCAGTACTTC CASTGGRDGGTQYF
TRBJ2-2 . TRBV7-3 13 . TGTGCCAGCAGCTTAGTCGCCACCGGGGAGCTGTTTTTT CASSLVATGELFF
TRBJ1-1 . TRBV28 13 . TGTGCCAGCAGGGGACCCGCCGGCACTGAAGCTTTCTTT CASRGPAGTEAFF
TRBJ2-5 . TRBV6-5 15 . TGTGCCAGCAGTTACTACCGTCCGAGGGGAGAGACCCAGTACTTC CASSYYRPRGETQYF
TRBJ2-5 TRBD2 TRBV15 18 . TGTGCCACCAGCAGAGGGCTAGCGGGGGGGGGACCCCAAGAGACCCAGTACTTC CATSRGLAGGGPQETQYF
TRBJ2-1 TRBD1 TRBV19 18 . TGTGCCAGTAGTATCCTATGGGGGGACAGGGGCCATTACAATGAGCAGTTCTTC CASSILWGDRGHYNEQFF
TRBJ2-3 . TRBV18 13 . TGTGCCAGCTCACCAGGGGCGGGAGATACGCAGTATTTT CASSPGAGDTQYF
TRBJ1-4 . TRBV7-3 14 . TGTGCCAGCAGCTCTCTAAGACGGGGAGAAAAACTGTTTTTT CASSSLRRGEKLFF
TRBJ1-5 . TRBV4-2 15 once TGTGCCAGCAGCCAAGGCAGCCCCAGGAGCCAGCCCCAGCATTTT CASSQGSPRSQPQHF
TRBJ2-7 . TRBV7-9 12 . TGTGCCAGCAGCTTGACCCAATACGAGCAGTACTTC CASSLTQYEQYF
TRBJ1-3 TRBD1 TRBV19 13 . TGTGCCAGTAGTCAGGGGGCCACAAGCACCATATATTTT CASSQGATSTIYF
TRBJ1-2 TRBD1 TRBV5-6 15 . TGTGCCAGCAGCTCCCGGGACAGGGGCCTCTATGGCTACACCTTC CASSSRDRGLYGYTF
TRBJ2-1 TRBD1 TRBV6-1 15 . TGTGCCAGCAACCGAGACAGGGCGTCCTACAATGAGCAGTTCTTC CASNRDRASYNEQFF
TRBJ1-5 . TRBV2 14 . TGTGCCAGCAGTGTCGGCAGGGAACATCAGCCCCAGCATTTT CASSVGREHQPQHF
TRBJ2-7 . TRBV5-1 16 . TGCGCCAGCAGCTTCGGATCAGTGACAGGCTCCTACGAGCAGTACTTC CASSFGSVTGSYEQYF
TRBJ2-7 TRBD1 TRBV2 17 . TGTGCCAGCACCTTACAGGGGGCGCTGAGAGAGGCCTACGAGCAGTACTTC CASTLQGALREAYEQYF
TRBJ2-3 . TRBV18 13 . TGTGCCAGCACGGATCAGAGCACAGATACGCAGTATTTT CASTDQSTDTQYF
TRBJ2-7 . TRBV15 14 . TGTGCCACCAGCAGAGTGGGCAGGGCCTACGAGCAGTACTTC CATSRVGRAYEQYF
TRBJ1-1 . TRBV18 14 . TGTGCCAGCTCACCACAGAGCATGAACACTGAAGCTTTCTTT CASSPQSMNTEAFF
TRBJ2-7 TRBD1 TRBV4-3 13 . TGCGCCAGCAGCCGCGGACAGGGCTACGAGCAGTACTTC CASSRGQGYEQYF
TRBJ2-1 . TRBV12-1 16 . TGTGCCAGCAGCTTTGGGCTAGCGGGGGCTGGTGGGGAGCAGTTCTTC CASSFGLAGAGGEQFF
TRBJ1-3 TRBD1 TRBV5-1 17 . TGCGCCAGCAGCTTGGGACAGGGGGGAAACTCTGGAAACACCATATATTTT CASSLGQGGNSGNTIYF
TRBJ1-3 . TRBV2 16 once TGTGCCAGCAGTGATTCGGGACTGTACTCTGGAAACACCATATATTTT CASSDSGLYSGNTIYF
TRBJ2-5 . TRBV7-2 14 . TGTGCCAGCAGCTTAGTCGGACTTAAGAGAAGCCAGTACTTC CASSLVGLKRSQYF
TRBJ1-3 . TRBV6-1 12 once TGTGCCAGCAGTGATGCATGGGGACCTCCGGATTTT CASSDAWGPPDF
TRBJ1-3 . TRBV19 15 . TGTGCCAGTAGTACCACTATGGACTCTGGAAACACCATATATTTT CASSTTMDSGNTIYF
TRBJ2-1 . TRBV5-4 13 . TGTGCCAGCAAGGATCGGAACTACAATGAGCAGTTCTTC CASKDRNYNEQFF
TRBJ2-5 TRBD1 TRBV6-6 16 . TGTGCCAGCAGACGAAGGGGACAGGGGAGTTTTGAGACCCAGTACTTC CASRRRGQGSFETQYF
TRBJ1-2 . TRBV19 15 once TGTGCCAGTAGTATTGGAACAGGGAACTCCTATGGCTACACCTTC CASSIGTGNSYGYTF
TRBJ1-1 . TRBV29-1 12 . TGCAGCGTGACCTCCTTTGACACTGAAGCTTTCTTT CSVTSFDTEAFF
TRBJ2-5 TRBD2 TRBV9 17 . TGTGCCAGCAGCGGGGCTTGGGTAGCGGGACCCCAAGAGACCCAGTACTTC CASSGAWVAGPQETQYF
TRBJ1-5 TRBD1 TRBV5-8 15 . TGTGCCGCAAGTGGCAGGGGGCTTCGGACTCAGCCCCAGCATTTT CAASGRGLRTQPQHF
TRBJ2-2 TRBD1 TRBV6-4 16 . TGTGCCAGCATCACCGAGACAGGGCGCGGCACCGGGGAGCTGTTTTTT CASITETGRGTGELFF